Listed below are T cell receptor beta chains from one sample, sequenced in a study of cytomegalovirus exposure and HLA in healthy donors. The table came from immunoSEQ multiplex PCR; TCRdb's copy has only in-frame clones and leaves some out. Among around 150,000 clones, roughly two thirds were seen once, and the ten largest hold around 3%. Sequenced input: PBMCs. Source of these receptors: a woman in her thirties or forties in good health and CMV-seropositive. The CDR3 runs from the conserved cysteine through the conserved F or W. D genes are given only for firm matches.

j_call,v_call,d_call,cdr3_length,cdr3_aa
TRBJ2-7,TRBV21-1,NA,19,CASSKAGGGRLAGTYEQYF
TRBJ2-7,TRBV2,TRBD2,11,CASRDYYEQYF
TRBJ1-1,TRBV5-4,TRBD1,14,CASSGRQGGTEAFF
TRBJ1-1,TRBV4-1,NA,15,CASSQVGGDDTEAFF
TRBJ2-3,TRBV29-1,NA,13,CSVDRDIRVTQYF
TRBJ1-1,TRBV5-1,NA,15,CASSVNDRTGTEAFF
TRBJ1-4,TRBV7-2,NA,13,CASSPTENEKLFF
TRBJ2-3,TRBV27,NA,11,CASSLRGQQYF
TRBJ2-3,TRBV5-4,TRBD1,16,CASSLVASQGADTQYF
TRBJ2-1,TRBV9,TRBD2,18,CASSFRDTGLAGAIEQFF
TRBJ1-1,TRBV9,NA,14,CASSVEVWGAEAFF
TRBJ2-1,TRBV7-3,NA,13,CASSLTGYNEQFF
TRBJ2-2,TRBV28,TRBD2,15,CASSGAGEGTGELFF
TRBJ2-1,TRBV10-1,NA,16,CASSEKLAEERDEQFF
TRBJ2-3,TRBV5-1,TRBD1,14,CASSTRQGIETQYF
TRBJ2-7,TRBV28,TRBD2,14,CASSMLAGSYEQYF
TRBJ1-2,TRBV7-9,TRBD1,14,CASSLSQGGSGYTF
TRBJ2-7,TRBV29-1,TRBD1,13,CSVEDRFSYEQYF
TRBJ1-3,TRBV7-9,TRBD1,14,CASSRPGQGNTIYF
TRBJ2-5,TRBV7-2,TRBD2,17,CASSLGLSGRAGETQYF
TRBJ2-7,TRBV2,NA,12,CASLWAPPEQYF
TRBJ2-3,TRBV21-1,NA,14,CASSRWTSPDTQYF
TRBJ2-3,TRBV7-6,NA,14,CASSPRLGGDTQYF